This TCR beta chain stems from a study of T cell clones after liver transplantation. Turning to the study itself: Samples came from ITN030ST, which attempted immunosuppression withdrawal within 2 years of liver transplantation. Subjects received no induction therapy and standard immunosuppression until randomization at 12-24 months post-transplant.

Regarding the study as a whole: Low donor cell numbers restricted donor-reactive repertoire measurement in a couple of subjects.

This clone was detected only a few times. Its target is not known. The repertoire was sequenced with immunoSEQ multiplex PCR; TCRdb's copy has only in-frame clones and lacks some. The sample consists of 20,000 to 25,000 clones, about 70% of them appearing once. Sequencing was performed on CD4+ T cells from blood, taken before liver transplant. The clonotype originates from a human donor who received a liver transplant.

The CDR3 here is CASSEITEAFF. The DNA of the CDR3 is TGTGCCAGCAGTGAAATCACTGAAGCTTTCTTT. The chain joins TRBV6-1 to TRBJ1-1; D gene uncertain. This CDR3 comprises 11 residues. V lost 2 bases and J 4 bases, leaving 2 bases between the germline ends. Germline loops: CDR1 MNHNS, CDR2 SASEGT.